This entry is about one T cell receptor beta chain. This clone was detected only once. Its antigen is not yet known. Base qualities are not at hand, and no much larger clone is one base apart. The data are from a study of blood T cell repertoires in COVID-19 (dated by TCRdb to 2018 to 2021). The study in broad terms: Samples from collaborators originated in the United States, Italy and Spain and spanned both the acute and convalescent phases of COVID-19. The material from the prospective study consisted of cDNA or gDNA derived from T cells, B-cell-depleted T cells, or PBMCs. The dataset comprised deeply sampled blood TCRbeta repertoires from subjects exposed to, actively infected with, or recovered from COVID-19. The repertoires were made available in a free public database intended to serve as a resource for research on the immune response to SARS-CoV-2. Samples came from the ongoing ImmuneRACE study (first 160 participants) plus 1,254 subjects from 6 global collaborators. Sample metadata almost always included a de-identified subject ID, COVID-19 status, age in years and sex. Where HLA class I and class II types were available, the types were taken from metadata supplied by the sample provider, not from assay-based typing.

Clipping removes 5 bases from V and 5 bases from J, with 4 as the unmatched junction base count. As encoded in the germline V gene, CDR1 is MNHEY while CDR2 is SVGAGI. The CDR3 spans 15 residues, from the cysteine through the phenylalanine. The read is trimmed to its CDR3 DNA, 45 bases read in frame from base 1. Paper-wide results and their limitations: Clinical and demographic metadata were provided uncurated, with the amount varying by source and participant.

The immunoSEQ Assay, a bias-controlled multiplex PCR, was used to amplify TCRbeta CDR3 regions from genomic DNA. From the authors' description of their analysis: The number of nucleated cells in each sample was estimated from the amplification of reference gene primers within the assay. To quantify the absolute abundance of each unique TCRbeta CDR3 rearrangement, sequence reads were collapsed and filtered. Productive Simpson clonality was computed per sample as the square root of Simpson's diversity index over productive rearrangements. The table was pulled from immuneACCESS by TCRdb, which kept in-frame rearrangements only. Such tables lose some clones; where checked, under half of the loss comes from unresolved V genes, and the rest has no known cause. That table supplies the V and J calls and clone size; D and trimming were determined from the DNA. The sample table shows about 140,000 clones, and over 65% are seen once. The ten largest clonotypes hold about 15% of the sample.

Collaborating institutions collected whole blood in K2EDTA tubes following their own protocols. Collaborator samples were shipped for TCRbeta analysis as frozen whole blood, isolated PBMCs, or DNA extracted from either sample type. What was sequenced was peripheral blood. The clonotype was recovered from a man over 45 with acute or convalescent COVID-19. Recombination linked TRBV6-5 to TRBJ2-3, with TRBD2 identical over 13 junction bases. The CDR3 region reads CASSRGLAGLDTQYF. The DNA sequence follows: TGTGCCAGCAGTAGGGGACTAGCGGGGTTAGATACGCAGTATTTT.